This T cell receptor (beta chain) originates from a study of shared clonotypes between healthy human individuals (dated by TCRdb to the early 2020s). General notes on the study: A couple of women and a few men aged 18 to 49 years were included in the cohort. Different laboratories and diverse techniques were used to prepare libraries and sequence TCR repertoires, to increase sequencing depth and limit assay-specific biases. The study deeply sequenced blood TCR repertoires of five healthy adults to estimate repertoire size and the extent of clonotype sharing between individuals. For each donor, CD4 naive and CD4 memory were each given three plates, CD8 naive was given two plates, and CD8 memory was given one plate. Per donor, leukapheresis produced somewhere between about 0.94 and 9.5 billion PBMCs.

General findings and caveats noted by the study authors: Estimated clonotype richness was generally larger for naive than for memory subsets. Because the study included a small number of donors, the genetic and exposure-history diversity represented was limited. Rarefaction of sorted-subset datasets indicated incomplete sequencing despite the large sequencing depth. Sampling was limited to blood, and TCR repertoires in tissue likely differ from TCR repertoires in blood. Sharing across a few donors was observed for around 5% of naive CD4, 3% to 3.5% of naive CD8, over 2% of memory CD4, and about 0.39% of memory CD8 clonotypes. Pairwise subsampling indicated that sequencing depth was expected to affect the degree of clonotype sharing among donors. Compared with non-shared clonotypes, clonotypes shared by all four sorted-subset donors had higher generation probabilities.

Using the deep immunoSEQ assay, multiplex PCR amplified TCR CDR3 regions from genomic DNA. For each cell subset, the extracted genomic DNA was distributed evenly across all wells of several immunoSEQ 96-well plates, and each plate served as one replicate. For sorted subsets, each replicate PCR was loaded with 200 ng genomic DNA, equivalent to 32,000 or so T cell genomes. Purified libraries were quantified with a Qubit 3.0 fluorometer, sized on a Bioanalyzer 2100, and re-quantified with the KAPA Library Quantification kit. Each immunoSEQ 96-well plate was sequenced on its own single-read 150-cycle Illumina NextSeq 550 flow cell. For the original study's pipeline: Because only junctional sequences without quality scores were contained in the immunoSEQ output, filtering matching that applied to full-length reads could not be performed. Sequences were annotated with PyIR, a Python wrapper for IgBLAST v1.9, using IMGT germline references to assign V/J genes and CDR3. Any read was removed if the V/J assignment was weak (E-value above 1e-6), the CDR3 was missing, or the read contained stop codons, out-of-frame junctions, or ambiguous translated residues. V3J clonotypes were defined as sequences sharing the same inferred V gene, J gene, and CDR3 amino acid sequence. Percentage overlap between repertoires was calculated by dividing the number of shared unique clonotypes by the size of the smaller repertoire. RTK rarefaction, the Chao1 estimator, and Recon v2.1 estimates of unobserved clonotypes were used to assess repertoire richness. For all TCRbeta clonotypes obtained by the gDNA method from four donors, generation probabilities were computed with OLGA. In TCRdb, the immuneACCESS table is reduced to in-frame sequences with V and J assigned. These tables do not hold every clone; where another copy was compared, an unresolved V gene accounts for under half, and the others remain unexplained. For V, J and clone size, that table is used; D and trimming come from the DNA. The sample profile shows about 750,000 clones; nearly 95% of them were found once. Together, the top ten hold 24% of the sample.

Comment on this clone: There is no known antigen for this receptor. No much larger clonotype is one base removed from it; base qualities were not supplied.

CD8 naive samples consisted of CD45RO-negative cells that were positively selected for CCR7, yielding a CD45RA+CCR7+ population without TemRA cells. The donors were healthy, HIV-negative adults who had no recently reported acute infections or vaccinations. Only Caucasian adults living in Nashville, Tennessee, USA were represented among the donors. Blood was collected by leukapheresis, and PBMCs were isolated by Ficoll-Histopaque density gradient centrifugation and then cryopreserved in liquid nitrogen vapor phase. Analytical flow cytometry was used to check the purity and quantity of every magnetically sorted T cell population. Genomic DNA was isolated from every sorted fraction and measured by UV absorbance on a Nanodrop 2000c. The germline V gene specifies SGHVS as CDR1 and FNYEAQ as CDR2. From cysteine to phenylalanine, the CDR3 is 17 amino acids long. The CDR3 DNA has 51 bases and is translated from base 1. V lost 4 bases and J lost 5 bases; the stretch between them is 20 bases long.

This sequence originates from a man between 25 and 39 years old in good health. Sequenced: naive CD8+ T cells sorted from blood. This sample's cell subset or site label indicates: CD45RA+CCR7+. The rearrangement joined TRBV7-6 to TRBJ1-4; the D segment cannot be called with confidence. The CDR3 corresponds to CASSSTKDGLQNEKLFF. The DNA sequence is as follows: TGTGCCAGCAGCTCTACAAAAGACGGTCTACAGAATGAAAAACTGTTTTTT.